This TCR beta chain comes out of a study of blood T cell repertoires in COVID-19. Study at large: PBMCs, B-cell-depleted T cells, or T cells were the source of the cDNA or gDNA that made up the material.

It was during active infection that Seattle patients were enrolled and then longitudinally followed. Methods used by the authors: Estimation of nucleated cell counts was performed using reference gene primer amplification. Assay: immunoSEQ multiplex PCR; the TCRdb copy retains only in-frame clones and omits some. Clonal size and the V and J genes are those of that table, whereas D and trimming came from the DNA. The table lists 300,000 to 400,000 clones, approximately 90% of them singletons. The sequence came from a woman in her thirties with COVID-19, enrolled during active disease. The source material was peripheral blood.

DNA for the CDR3: TGTGCCAGCAGCCAAGATACTCCCCAAATCTATGGCTACACCTTC. Protein: CASSQDTPQIYGYTF. This chain uses TRBV4-2 with TRBJ1-2; D not resolved. Trimming shortened V by 0 bases and J by 4 bases, and 12 bases separated the two germline ends. This CDR3 is built from 15 residues. Germline lookup yields CDR1 LGHNA and CDR2 YNFKEQ.